This TCR beta chain was sequenced during a study of blood T cell repertoires in COVID-19. The overall study: The study drew acute and convalescent COVID-19 samples from the United States, Italy and Spain. PBMCs, B-cell-depleted T cells, or T cells provided the cDNA or gDNA that made up the material.

CDR1 SNHLY and CDR2 FYNNEI come from the germline V gene. Trimming cost V 7 bases and J 0 bases; bases outside gene matches: 3. This CDR3 region has 14 residues. Source study methods: Estimation of nucleated cell counts relied on the amplification of reference gene primers. Clones were sequenced by immunoSEQ multiplex PCR, and TCRdb holds only the in-frame ones, with some missing. The V and J calls and the clone size are those of that table, but D and trimming were determined from the DNA. The sample yields some 240,000 clones, 82% seen once. The chain uses TRBV2 and TRBJ2-7; 10 nucleotides agree with TRBD2. The sequencing sample was made of peripheral blood. The TCR sequence derives from a woman in her fifties or sixties with active or convalescent COVID-19. CDR3 sequence reads: CASIAGGHSYEQYF. In nucleotides, the CDR3 is TGTGCCAGCATAGCGGGGGGCCACTCCTACGAGCAGTACTTC.